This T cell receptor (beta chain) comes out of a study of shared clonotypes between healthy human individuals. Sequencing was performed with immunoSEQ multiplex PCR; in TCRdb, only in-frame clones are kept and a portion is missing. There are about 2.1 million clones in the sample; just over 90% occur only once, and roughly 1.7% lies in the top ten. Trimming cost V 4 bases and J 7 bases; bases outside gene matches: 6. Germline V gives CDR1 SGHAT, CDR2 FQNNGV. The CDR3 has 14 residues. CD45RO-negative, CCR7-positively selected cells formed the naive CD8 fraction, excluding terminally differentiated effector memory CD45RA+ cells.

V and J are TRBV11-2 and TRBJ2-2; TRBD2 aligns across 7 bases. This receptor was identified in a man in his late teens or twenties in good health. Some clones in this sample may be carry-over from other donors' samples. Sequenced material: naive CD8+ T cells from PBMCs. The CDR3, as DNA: TGTGCCAGCAGCTCTAGGGAGGGCGTCGGGGAGCTGTTTTTT. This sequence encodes CASSSREGVGELFF. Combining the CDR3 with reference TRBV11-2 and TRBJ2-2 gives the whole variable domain EAGVAQSPRYKIIEKRQSVAFWCNPISGHATLYWYQQILGQGPKLLIQFQNNGVVDDSQLPKDRFSAERLKGVDSTLKIQPAKLEDSAVYLCASSSREGVGELFFGEGSRLTVL.